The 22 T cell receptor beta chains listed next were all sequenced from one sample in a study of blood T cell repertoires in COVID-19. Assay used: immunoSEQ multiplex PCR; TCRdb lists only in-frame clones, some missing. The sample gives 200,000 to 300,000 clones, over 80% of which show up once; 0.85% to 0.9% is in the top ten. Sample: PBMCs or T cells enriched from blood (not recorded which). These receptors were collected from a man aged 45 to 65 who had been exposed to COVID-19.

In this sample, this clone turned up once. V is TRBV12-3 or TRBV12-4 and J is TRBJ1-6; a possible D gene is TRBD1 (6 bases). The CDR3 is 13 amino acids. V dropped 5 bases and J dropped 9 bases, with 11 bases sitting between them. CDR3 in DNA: TGTGCCAGCAGTCCACAGGGAACTTCACCCCTCCACTTT. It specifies CASSPQGTSPLHF.

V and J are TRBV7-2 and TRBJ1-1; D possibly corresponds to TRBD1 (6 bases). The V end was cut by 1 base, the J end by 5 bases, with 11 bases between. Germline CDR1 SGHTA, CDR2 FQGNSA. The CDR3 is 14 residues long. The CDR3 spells CASSLGQVRTEAFF. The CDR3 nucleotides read TGTGCCAGCAGCTTAGGACAGGTGAGGACTGAAGCTTTCTTT.

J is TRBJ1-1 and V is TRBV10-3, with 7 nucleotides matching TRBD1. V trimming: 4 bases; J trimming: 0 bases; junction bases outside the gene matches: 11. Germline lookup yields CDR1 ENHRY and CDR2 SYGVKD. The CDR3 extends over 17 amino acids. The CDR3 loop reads CAISAIARTGMNTEAFF. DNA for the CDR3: TGTGCCATCAGTGCCATTGCAAGGACAGGAATGAACACTGAAGCTTTCTTT.

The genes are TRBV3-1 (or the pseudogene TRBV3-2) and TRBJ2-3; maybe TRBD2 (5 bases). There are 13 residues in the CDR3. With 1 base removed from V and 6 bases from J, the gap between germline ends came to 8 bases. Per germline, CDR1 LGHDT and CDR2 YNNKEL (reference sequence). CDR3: CASSQGGADTQYF. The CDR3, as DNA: TGTGCCAGCAGCCAAGGGGGAGCTGATACGCAGTATTTT.

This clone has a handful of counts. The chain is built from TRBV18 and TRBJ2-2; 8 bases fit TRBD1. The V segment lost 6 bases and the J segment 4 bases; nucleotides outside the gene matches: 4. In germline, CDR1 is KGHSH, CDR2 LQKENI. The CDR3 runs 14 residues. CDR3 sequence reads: CASSLQGATGELFF. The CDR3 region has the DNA TGTGCCAGCTCTTTGCAGGGGGCCACCGGGGAGCTGTTTTTT.

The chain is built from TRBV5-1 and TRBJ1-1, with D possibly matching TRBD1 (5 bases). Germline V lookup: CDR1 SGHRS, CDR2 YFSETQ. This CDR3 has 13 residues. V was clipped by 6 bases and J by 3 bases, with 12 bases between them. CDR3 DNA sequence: TGCGCCAGCACCGACCAGGGTTACACTGAAGCTTTCTTT. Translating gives CASTDQGYTEAFF.

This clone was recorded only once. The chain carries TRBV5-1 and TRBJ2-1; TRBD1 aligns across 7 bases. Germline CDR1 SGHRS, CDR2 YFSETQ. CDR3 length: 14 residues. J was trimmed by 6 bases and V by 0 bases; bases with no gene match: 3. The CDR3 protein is CASSLGGQPNEQFF. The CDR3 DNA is TGCGCCAGCAGCTTGGGGGGACAGCCCAATGAGCAGTTCTTC.

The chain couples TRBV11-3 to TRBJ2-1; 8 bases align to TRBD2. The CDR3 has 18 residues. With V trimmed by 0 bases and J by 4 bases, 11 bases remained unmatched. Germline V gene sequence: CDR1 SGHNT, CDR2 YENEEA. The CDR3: CASSLDLSGGPRYNEQFF. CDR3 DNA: TGTGCCAGCAGCTTAGATCTGAGCGGGGGCCCGAGGTACAATGAGCAGTTCTTC.

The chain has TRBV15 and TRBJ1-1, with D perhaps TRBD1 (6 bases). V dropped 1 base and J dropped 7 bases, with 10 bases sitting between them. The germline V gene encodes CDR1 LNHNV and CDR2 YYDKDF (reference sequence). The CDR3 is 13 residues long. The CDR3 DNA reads TGTGCCACCAGCAGAGCCCTGGACAGTGAAGCTTTCTTT. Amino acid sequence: CATSRALDSEAFF.

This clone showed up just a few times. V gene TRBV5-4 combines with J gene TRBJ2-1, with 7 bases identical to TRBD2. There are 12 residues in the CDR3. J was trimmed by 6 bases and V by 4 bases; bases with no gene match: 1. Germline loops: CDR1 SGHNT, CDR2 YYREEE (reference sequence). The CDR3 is CASSSGTNEQFF. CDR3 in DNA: TGTGCCAGCAGCAGCGGGACCAATGAGCAGTTCTTC.

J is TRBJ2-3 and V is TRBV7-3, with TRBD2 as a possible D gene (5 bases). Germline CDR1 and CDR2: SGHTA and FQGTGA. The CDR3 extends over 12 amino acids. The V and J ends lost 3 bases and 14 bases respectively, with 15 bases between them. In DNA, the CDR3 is TGTGCCAGCAGCTTGGGCGGGCCCCAGTGGTATTTT. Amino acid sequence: CASSLGGPQWYF.

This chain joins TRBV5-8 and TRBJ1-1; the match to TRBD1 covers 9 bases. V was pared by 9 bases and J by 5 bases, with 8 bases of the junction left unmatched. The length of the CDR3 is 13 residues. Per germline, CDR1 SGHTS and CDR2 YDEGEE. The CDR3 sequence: CATQTGGLTEAFF. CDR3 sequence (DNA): TGTGCCACCCAGACAGGGGGATTGACTGAAGCTTTCTTT. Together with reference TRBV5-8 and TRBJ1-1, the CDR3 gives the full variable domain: EAGVTQSPTHLIKTRGQQATLRCSPISGHTSVYWYQQALGLGLQFLLWYDEGEERNRGNFPPRFSGRQFPNYSSELNVNALELEDSALYLCATQTGGLTEAFFGQGTRLTVV.

The chain's CDR3 is CASNSGRGADEKLFF. In nucleotides, the CDR3 is TGCGCCAGCAACTCCGGGAGGGGGGCGGACGAAAAACTGTTTTTT. This chain joins TRBV5-1 and TRBJ1-4, with D possibly matching TRBD1 (6 bases). Germline-derived CDR1 and CDR2 are SGHRS and YFSETQ. V lost 6 bases and J lost 8, with 20 bases in between. CDR3 length equals 15 residues.

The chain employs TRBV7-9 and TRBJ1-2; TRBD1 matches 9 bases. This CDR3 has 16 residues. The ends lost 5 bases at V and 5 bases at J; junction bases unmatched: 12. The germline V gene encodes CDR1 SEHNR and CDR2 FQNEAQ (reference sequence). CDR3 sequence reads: CASSLRDRENSYGYTF. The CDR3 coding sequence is TGTGCCAGCAGCCTCCGGGACAGGGAAAACTCGTATGGCTACACCTTC.

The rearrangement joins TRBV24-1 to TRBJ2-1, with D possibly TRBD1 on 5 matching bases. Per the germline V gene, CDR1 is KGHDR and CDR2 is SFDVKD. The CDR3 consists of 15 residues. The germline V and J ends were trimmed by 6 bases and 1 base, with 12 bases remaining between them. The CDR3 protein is CATSQGRVSYNEQFF. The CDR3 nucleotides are TGTGCCACCAGTCAGGGTAGGGTATCCTACAATGAGCAGTTCTTC.

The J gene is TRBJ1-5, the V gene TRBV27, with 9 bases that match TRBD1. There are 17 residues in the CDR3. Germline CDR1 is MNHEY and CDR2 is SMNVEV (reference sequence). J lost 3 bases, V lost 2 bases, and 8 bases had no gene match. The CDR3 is CASSLRARQGVNQPQHF. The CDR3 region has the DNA TGTGCCAGCAGTTTACGGGCTAGACAGGGGGTCAATCAGCCCCAGCATTTT.

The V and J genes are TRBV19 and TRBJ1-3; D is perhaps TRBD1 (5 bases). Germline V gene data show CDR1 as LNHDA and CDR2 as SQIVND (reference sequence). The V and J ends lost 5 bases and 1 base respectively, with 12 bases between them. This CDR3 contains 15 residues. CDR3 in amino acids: CASSLGGTSGNTIYF. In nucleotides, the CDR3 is TGTGCCAGTAGTCTCGGCGGGACTTCTGGAAACACCATATATTTT.

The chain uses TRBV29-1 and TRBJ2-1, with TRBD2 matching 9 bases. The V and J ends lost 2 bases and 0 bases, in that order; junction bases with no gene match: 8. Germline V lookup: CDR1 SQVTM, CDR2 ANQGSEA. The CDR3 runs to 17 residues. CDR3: CSVESSGGPSSYNEQFF. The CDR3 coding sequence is TGCAGCGTTGAATCCAGCGGGGGGCCGAGCTCCTACAATGAGCAGTTCTTC.

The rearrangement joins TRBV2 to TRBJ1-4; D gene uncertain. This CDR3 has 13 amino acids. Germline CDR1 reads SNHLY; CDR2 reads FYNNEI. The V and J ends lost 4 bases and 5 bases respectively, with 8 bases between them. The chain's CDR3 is CASSGSGNEKLFF. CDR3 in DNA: TGTGCCAGCAGTGGGTCGGGAAATGAAAAACTGTTTTTT.

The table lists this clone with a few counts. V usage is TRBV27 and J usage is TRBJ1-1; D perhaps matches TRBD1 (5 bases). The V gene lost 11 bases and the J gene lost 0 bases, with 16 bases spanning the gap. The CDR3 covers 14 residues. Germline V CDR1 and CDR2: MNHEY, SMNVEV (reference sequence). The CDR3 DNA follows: TGTGCCCCACTGGGGCCCCCCATGAACACTGAAGCTTTCTTT. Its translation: CAPLGPPMNTEAFF.

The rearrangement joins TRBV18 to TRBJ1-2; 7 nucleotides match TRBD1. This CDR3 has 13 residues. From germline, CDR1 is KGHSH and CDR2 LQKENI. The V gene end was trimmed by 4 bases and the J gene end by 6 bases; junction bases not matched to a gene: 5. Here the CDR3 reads CASSRQGWNGYTF. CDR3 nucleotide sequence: TGTGCCAGCTCACGACAGGGTTGGAATGGCTACACCTTC.

CDR3 in amino acids: CASSPGRVSSYNSPLHF. The CDR3 nucleotides are TGCGCCAGCAGCCCCGGGCGGGTGAGCTCCTATAATTCACCCCTCCACTTT. J is TRBJ1-6 and V is TRBV5-1; D is ambiguous. V lost 4 bases to trimming and J lost 0 bases, with 14 bases between them. Germline V gene lookup returns CDR1 SGHRS and CDR2 YFSETQ. The CDR3 has 17 amino acids.